The rows below give T cell receptor beta chains drawn from one sample of a study of shared clonotypes between healthy human individuals. Method: immunoSEQ multiplex PCR; TCRdb's copy keeps in-frame clones and lacks some. In the table there are fewer than 600,000 clones, just over 75% of which are singletons. Input material: PBMCs. All receptors derive from a woman in her 40s in good health. Some clones in this sample may be carry-over from other donors' samples. Both conserved end residues are part of each CDR3. Each record gives: D gene, V gene, clone size, J gene, CDR3 protein, CDR3 DNA. D genes are given only for firm matches. Clone size is given for some rows only: seen once, a few or many times, or a class if the clone is expanded.

d_gene: TRBD1
v_gene: TRBV19
abundance: NA
j_gene: TRBJ2-7
CDR3aa: CASSIMGGQGIDEQYF
CDR3nt: TGTGCCAGTAGTATTATGGGGGGACAGGGAATCGACGAGCAGTACTTC

d_gene: NA
v_gene: TRBV7-9
abundance: NA
j_gene: TRBJ1-1
CDR3aa: CASSLDGTPNTEAFF
CDR3nt: TGTGCCAGCAGCTTAGACGGGACACCGAACACTGAAGCTTTCTTT

d_gene: NA
v_gene: TRBV7-9
abundance: NA
j_gene: TRBJ2-3
CDR3aa: CASGSLRGTDTQYF
CDR3nt: TGTGCCAGCGGTTCTTTAAGGGGCACAGATACGCAGTATTTT

d_gene: TRBD2
v_gene: TRBV4-3
abundance: NA
j_gene: TRBJ2-7
CDR3aa: CASSQALLADQYEQYF
CDR3nt: TGCGCCAGCAGCCAAGCCCTCCTAGCGGACCAATACGAGCAGTACTTC

d_gene: TRBD1
v_gene: TRBV7-6
abundance: NA
j_gene: TRBJ1-3
CDR3aa: CASSPLPGQGSGNTIYF
CDR3nt: TGTGCCAGCAGCCCCCTCCCGGGACAGGGCTCTGGAAACACCATATATTTT

d_gene: TRBD2
v_gene: TRBV5-1
abundance: NA
j_gene: TRBJ2-7
CDR3aa: CASIGTSGSEQYF
CDR3nt: TGCGCCAGCATCGGGACTAGCGGGTCCGAGCAGTACTTC

d_gene: NA
v_gene: TRBV5-1
abundance: NA
j_gene: TRBJ2-7
CDR3aa: CASSQAGVGDEQYF
CDR3nt: TGCGCCAGCAGCCAGGCAGGGGTAGGCGACGAGCAGTACTTC

d_gene: NA
v_gene: TRBV7-2
abundance: NA
j_gene: TRBJ1-5
CDR3aa: CASSLQGGSPEQPQHF
CDR3nt: TGTGCCAGCAGCTTACAAGGTGGGAGTCCAGAGCAGCCCCAGCATTTT

d_gene: TRBD1
v_gene: TRBV28
abundance: NA
j_gene: TRBJ2-5
CDR3aa: CASPPAGTGGQETQYF
CDR3nt: TGTGCCAGCCCCCCAGCCGGGACAGGGGGCCAAGAGACCCAGTACTTC

d_gene: NA
v_gene: TRBV5-1
abundance: many
j_gene: TRBJ2-7
CDR3aa: CASSPGTLYEQYF
CDR3nt: TGCGCCAGCAGCCCGGGGACCCTTTACGAGCAGTACTTC

d_gene: NA
v_gene: TRBV15
abundance: NA
j_gene: TRBJ2-5
CDR3aa: CATSRDPAPQETQYF
CDR3nt: TGTGCCACCAGCAGAGATCCGGCTCCCCAAGAGACCCAGTACTTC

d_gene: NA
v_gene: TRBV28
abundance: few
j_gene: TRBJ1-2
CDR3aa: CASSFLSQSYGYTF
CDR3nt: TGTGCCAGCAGTTTTCTCTCCCAATCCTATGGCTACACCTTC

d_gene: NA
v_gene: TRBV15
abundance: NA
j_gene: TRBJ1-1
CDR3aa: CATTRTQGSDTEAFF
CDR3nt: TGTGCCACCACAAGAACCCAGGGAAGTGACACTGAAGCTTTCTTT

d_gene: TRBD2
v_gene: TRBV25-1
abundance: NA
j_gene: TRBJ2-2
CDR3aa: CATRSGVDTGELFF
CDR3nt: TGTGCCACAAGAAGCGGGGTAGACACCGGGGAGCTGTTTTTT

d_gene: NA
v_gene: TRBV18
abundance: NA
j_gene: TRBJ1-4
CDR3aa: CASSPDRVEHEKLFF
CDR3nt: TGTGCCAGCTCACCGGATAGGGTCGAACATGAAAAACTGTTTTTT

d_gene: NA
v_gene: TRBV2
abundance: NA
j_gene: TRBJ2-5
CDR3aa: CASRDSRTQYF
CDR3nt: TGTGCCAGCAGGGACTCCAGGACCCAGTACTTC

d_gene: NA
v_gene: TRBV10-2
abundance: once
j_gene: TRBJ2-1
CDR3aa: CASSGGLIKNEQFF
CDR3nt: TGCGCCAGCAGTGGGGGACTCATCAAGAATGAGCAGTTCTTC

d_gene: TRBD2
v_gene: TRBV5-6
abundance: NA
j_gene: TRBJ2-1
CDR3aa: CASSRPGLAATYNEQFF
CDR3nt: TGTGCCAGCAGCCGACCGGGACTAGCAGCAACCTACAATGAGCAGTTCTTC

d_gene: TRBD1
v_gene: TRBV7-8
abundance: NA
j_gene: TRBJ2-1
CDR3aa: CASSQDREHEQFF
CDR3nt: TGTGCCAGCAGCCAGGACAGGGAGCATGAGCAGTTCTTC

d_gene: TRBD1
v_gene: TRBV6-1
abundance: NA
j_gene: TRBJ2-3
CDR3aa: CASRTGNTEADTQYF
CDR3nt: TGTGCCAGCAGGACAGGGAACACAGAGGCAGATACGCAGTATTTT

d_gene: NA
v_gene: TRBV11-3
abundance: once
j_gene: TRBJ2-1
CDR3aa: CASSLDPGDYNEQFF
CDR3nt: TGTGCCAGCAGCTTAGATCCTGGAGACTACAATGAGCAGTTCTTC

d_gene: TRBD1
v_gene: TRBV4-1
abundance: NA
j_gene: TRBJ1-1
CDR3aa: CASSLGQGTNTEAFF
CDR3nt: TGCGCCAGCAGCCTCGGACAGGGTACGAACACTGAAGCTTTCTTT

d_gene: TRBD1
v_gene: TRBV30
abundance: NA
j_gene: TRBJ1-4
CDR3aa: CAWRAGTDREKLFF
CDR3nt: TGTGCCTGGAGGGCTGGGACAGATCGAGAAAAACTGTTTTTT

d_gene: TRBD1
v_gene: TRBV27
abundance: NA
j_gene: TRBJ2-7
CDR3aa: CASSLGTGHTDEQYF
CDR3nt: TGTGCCAGCAGTTTAGGGACAGGACATACGGACGAGCAGTACTTC

d_gene: NA
v_gene: TRBV4-3
abundance: NA
j_gene: TRBJ1-5
CDR3aa: CASSQGRETGQPQHF
CDR3nt: TGCGCCAGCAGCCAAGGTAGGGAGACAGGCCAGCCCCAGCATTTT

d_gene: TRBD1
v_gene: TRBV30
abundance: NA
j_gene: TRBJ1-6
CDR3aa: CACQMGQAGSPLHF
CDR3nt: TGTGCCTGCCAGATGGGACAGGCGGGTTCACCCCTCCACTTT

d_gene: TRBD1
v_gene: TRBV28
abundance: NA
j_gene: TRBJ2-7
CDR3aa: CASGDRVSEQYF
CDR3nt: TGTGCCAGCGGCGACAGGGTCTCCGAGCAGTACTTC

d_gene: NA
v_gene: TRBV28
abundance: NA
j_gene: TRBJ1-3
CDR3aa: CASKGYWGGSRRNTIYF
CDR3nt: TGTGCCAGCAAGGGGTATTGGGGGGGATCCCGGCGAAACACCATATATTTT

d_gene: NA
v_gene: TRBV19
abundance: NA
j_gene: TRBJ2-3
CDR3aa: CASSIGDPSSDTQYF
CDR3nt: TGTGCCAGTAGTATCGGGGACCCTAGCTCAGATACGCAGTATTTT

d_gene: NA
v_gene: TRBV18
abundance: NA
j_gene: TRBJ2-5
CDR3aa: CASSRQQETQYF
CDR3nt: TGTGCCAGCTCGCGACAGCAAGAGACCCAGTACTTC

d_gene: NA
v_gene: TRBV28
abundance: NA
j_gene: TRBJ2-5
CDR3aa: CASSPRDQETQYF
CDR3nt: TGTGCCAGCAGTCCCAGGGACCAAGAGACCCAGTACTTC

d_gene: NA
v_gene: TRBV5-1
abundance: NA
j_gene: TRBJ2-2
CDR3aa: CASSLRGSGYGTYDTGELFF
CDR3nt: TGCGCCAGCAGCTTGAGGGGGTCAGGGTATGGGACTTACGACACCGGGGAGCTGTTTTTT

d_gene: NA
v_gene: TRBV30
abundance: NA
j_gene: TRBJ1-5
CDR3aa: CAWRGPRSGQPQHF
CDR3nt: TGTGCCTGGAGGGGACCCCGGTCGGGGCAGCCCCAGCATTTT

d_gene: NA
v_gene: TRBV7-3
abundance: NA
j_gene: TRBJ2-7
CDR3aa: CASSPNPGPTYEQYF
CDR3nt: TGTGCCAGCAGCCCAAACCCCGGGCCCACCTACGAGCAGTACTTC

d_gene: TRBD1
v_gene: TRBV18
abundance: NA
j_gene: TRBJ1-4
CDR3aa: CASSPIDRAEKLFF
CDR3nt: TGTGCCAGCTCACCCATCGACAGGGCAGAAAAACTGTTTTTT

d_gene: NA
v_gene: TRBV6-1
abundance: NA
j_gene: TRBJ2-3
CDR3aa: CASSASGSTDTQYF
CDR3nt: TGTGCCAGCAGTGCCAGCGGGAGCACAGATACGCAGTATTTT

d_gene: TRBD1
v_gene: TRBV5-5
abundance: NA
j_gene: TRBJ2-2
CDR3aa: CASSSGQGHTGELFF
CDR3nt: TGTGCCAGCAGCTCGGGACAGGGTCACACCGGGGAGCTGTTTTTT

d_gene: TRBD1
v_gene: TRBV13
abundance: NA
j_gene: TRBJ2-1
CDR3aa: CATNSGTGYNEQFF
CDR3nt: TGTGCCACGAATTCCGGGACAGGCTACAATGAGCAGTTCTTC

d_gene: NA
v_gene: TRBV6-1
abundance: NA
j_gene: TRBJ2-1
CDR3aa: CASRPRRRNNNEQFF
CDR3nt: TGTGCCAGCAGACCCAGACGAAGAAACAACAATGAGCAGTTCTTC

d_gene: NA
v_gene: TRBV25-1
abundance: NA
j_gene: TRBJ2-2
CDR3aa: CASNRQNTGELFF
CDR3nt: TGTGCCAGCAATAGACAAAACACCGGGGAGCTGTTTTTT

d_gene: TRBD2
v_gene: TRBV27
abundance: NA
j_gene: TRBJ2-2
CDR3aa: CASSLLSGPTGELFF
CDR3nt: TGTGCCAGCAGTTTACTTAGCGGGCCCACCGGGGAGCTGTTTTTT

d_gene: NA
v_gene: TRBV27
abundance: NA
j_gene: TRBJ2-7
CDR3aa: CASSLETGPIYEQYF
CDR3nt: TGTGCCAGCAGTTTAGAAACAGGGCCTATCTACGAGCAGTACTTC

d_gene: NA
v_gene: TRBV7-9
abundance: NA
j_gene: TRBJ2-7
CDR3aa: CASSAIGNGSYEQYF
CDR3nt: TGTGCCAGCAGCGCGATCGGTAACGGCTCATACGAGCAGTACTTC